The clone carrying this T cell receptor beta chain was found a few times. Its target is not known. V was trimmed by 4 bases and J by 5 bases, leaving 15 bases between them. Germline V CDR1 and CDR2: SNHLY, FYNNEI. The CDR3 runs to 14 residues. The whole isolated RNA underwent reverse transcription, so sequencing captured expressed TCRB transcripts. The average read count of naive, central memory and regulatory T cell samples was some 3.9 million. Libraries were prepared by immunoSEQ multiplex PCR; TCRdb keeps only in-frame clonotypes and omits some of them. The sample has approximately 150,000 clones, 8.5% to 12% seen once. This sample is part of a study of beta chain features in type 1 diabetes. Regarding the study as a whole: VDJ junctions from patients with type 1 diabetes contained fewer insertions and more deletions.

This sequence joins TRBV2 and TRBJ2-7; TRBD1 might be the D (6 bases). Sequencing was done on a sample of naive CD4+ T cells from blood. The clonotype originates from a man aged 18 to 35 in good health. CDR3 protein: CASSADRFRDEQYF. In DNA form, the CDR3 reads TGTGCCAGCAGTGCTGACAGGTTTAGGGACGAGCAGTACTTC.